Detailed here is one T cell receptor beta chain. What it recognizes is unknown. This table comes from immunoSEQ multiplex PCR, and its TCRdb copy is limited to in-frame clones, with some not included. This table has 74,000 or so clones, 90% appearing once. Germline loops: CDR1 SGHNT, CDR2 YYREEE (reference sequence). The CDR3 contains 16 residues. Trimming took 4 bases from V and 5 from J; bases not matched to a gene: 7. These data are taken from a study of OX40 agonist ivuxolimab in advanced cancers. Study overall: Patients got intravenous ivuxolimab at 0.01 to 10 mg/kg every 2 weeks. Three patients showed partial responses: one hepatocellular carcinoma and two cutaneous melanoma cases. Whole-study findings and limits: With doses of 0.1 to 3.0 mg/kg, CD4+ and CD8+ blood T cells had undergone clonal expansion by week 6.

The sample consisted of CD4+ or CD8+ T cells sorted from blood, taken in a trial of the OX40 agonist ivuxolimab. The receptor was isolated from an adult with an advanced solid tumor such as melanoma, head and neck, liver or kidney cancer. The J gene is TRBJ2-7, the V gene TRBV5-4, with 15 bases that match TRBD2. In DNA, the CDR3 is TGTGCCAGCAGCCCCGGGACTAGCGGGAGGTTGCACGAGCAGTACTTC. Residues: CASSPGTSGRLHEQYF. Based on the CDR3 plus reference TRBV5-4 and TRBJ2-7, the full variable domain is ETGVTQSPTHLIKTRGQQVTLRCSSQSGHNTVSWYQQALGQGPQFIFQYYREEENGRGNFPPRFSGLQFPNYSSELNVNALELDDSALYLCASSPGTSGRLHEQYFGPGTRLTVT.